A single sample is the source of the 6 T cell receptor beta chains below, sequenced in a study of T cell responses to AZD1222 COVID-19 vaccine. TCRdb keeps only in-frame clones here, not all; method: immunoSEQ multiplex PCR. The repertoire has some 99,000 clones, 88% of them found once; the top ten carry roughly 13%. The sequences come from peripheral blood, collected on day 0 of MenACWY control vaccination. These TCRs come from an adult in good health.

The chain carries TRBV27 and TRBJ1-5; 8 nucleotides match TRBD1. The germline CDR1 and CDR2 sequences are MNHEY and SMNVEV (reference sequence). V shed 2 bases, J shed 2 bases, and the junction held 2 bases outside the gene matches. The CDR3 is 15 residues long. Here the CDR3 DNA reads TGTGCCAGCAGTTTAGTGGGACAGGGCAATCAGCCCCAGCATTTT. This gives the protein CASSLVGQGNQPQHF.

This clone was observed a few times. The chain has TRBV27 and TRBJ2-3; a weak D match, TRBD1 (5 bases). This CDR3 region has 14 residues. Germline lookup yields CDR1 MNHEY and CDR2 SMNVEV (reference sequence). V was pared by 6 bases and J by 2 bases, with 12 bases between. As DNA, the CDR3 is TGTGCCAGCAGAGGGGATGTCTACACAGATACGCAGTATTTT. Its translation: CASRGDVYTDTQYF.

This chain connects TRBV19 to TRBJ2-3; no clear D. CDR3 length: 14 residues. Trimming took 2 bases from V and 2 from J, leaving 8 bases between them. CDR1 is LNHDA and CDR2 is SQIVND in the germline V gene (reference sequence). CDR3 residues: CASSIRPFTDTQYF. CDR3 nucleotides: TGTGCCAGTAGTATACGACCATTCACAGATACGCAGTATTTT.

CDR3 protein: CASSLGGYRTDTQYF. The CDR3 DNA is TGCGCCAGCAGCTTGGGGGGGTATCGCACAGATACGCAGTATTTT. The rearrangement joins TRBV5-1 to TRBJ2-3; D might be TRBD1 or TRBD2, each matching 5 bases. V lost 0 bases and J lost 1, with 9 bases in between. The CDR3 extends over 15 amino acids. The germline gives CDR1 SGHRS, CDR2 YFSETQ. Together with reference TRBV5-1 and TRBJ2-3, the CDR3 gives the full variable domain: KAGVTQTPRYLIKTRGQQVTLSCSPISGHRSVSWYQQTPGQGLQFLFEYFSETQRNKGNFPGRFSGRQFSNSRSEMNVSTLELGDSALYLCASSLGGYRTDTQYFGPGTRLTVL.

The V gene is TRBV7-9, the J gene TRBJ2-2, with a possible D match to TRBD1 (6 bases). From germline, CDR1 is SEHNR and CDR2 FQNEAQ (reference sequence). The CDR3 totals 14 residues. The germline V and J ends were trimmed by 2 bases and 6 bases, with 10 bases remaining between them. CDR3 residues: CASSLTGTAGELFF. CDR3 coding DNA: TGTGCCAGCAGCTTAACAGGGACGGCCGGGGAGCTGTTTTTT.

As DNA, the CDR3 is TGCGCCAGCAGCCAGGGTCCGGGACAGGGCGGTGAAAAACTGTTTTTT. This codes for CASSQGPGQGGEKLFF. The V gene is TRBV4-3, the J gene TRBJ1-4; 9 positions agree with TRBD1. Trimming cost V 3 bases and J 7 bases; bases outside gene matches: 9. The CDR3 totals 16 residues. Germline V gives CDR1 LGHNA, CDR2 YSLEER.